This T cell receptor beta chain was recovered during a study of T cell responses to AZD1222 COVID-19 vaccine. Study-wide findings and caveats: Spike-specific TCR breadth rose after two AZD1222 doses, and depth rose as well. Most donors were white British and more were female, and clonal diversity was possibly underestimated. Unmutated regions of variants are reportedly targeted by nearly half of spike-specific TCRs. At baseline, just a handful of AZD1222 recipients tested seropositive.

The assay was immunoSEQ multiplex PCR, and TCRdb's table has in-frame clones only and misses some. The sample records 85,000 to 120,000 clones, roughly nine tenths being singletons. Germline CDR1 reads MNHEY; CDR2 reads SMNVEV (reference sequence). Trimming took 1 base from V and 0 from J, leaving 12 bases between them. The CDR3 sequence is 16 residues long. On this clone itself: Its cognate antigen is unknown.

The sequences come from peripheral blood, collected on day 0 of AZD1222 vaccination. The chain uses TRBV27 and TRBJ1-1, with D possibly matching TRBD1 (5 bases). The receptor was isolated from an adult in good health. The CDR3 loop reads CASSLYGTGMNTEAFF. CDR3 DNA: TGTGCCAGCAGTTTATACGGGACGGGGATGAACACTGAAGCTTTCTTT.